The T cell receptor (beta chain) under discussion was sequenced for a study of blood T cells in healthy people across ages. Points from the study as a whole: The lack of PBMC sorting stopped any conclusive naive versus antigen-experienced comparison.

A remark on this clonotype: Its specificity is not known.

The V gene lost 2 bases and the J gene lost 0 bases, with 9 bases spanning the gap. CDR1 is SGHRS, CDR2 YFSETQ, per germline. The CDR3 totals 15 residues. The second PCR ran roughly 6 to 12 cycles with a sample-barcoded 5' primer and J-beta primers. TCRdb re-derived calls from the 5' RACE reads in MiXCR, one entry per CDR3 protein. Of about 970,000 distinct CDR3 sequences listed, about 53% are singletons. The chain has TRBV5-1 and TRBJ2-1; D ambiguous. Sequencing input: blood. The receptor was isolated from a woman aged 55-70 years in good health. The CDR3 sequence: CASSFEPYSYNEQFF. In DNA form, the CDR3 reads TGCGCCAGCAGCTTTGAACCCTACTCCTACAATGAGCAGTTCTTC.